Presented here are 3 T cell receptor beta chains from one specimen sequenced in a study of blood T cells in healthy people across ages. The use of a sample-barcoded 5' primer and a J-beta primer mix characterized a second PCR of about 7 to 12 cycles. TCRdb used MiXCR to reprocess the 5' RACE reads, holding one entry per CDR3 protein. Of approximately 800,000 distinct CDR3 sequences listed, 60% to 80% are singletons. The sample comprised blood. These receptors originate from a young man in good health.

This chain uses TRBV2 with TRBJ2-1; 14 bases map to TRBD2. Trimming cost V 4 bases and J 6 bases; bases outside gene matches: 5. This CDR3 has 16 residues. Germline V CDR1 and CDR2: SNHLY, FYNNEI. The DNA of the CDR3 is TGTGCCAGCAGTGGGCGACTAGCGGGGGGGATCAATGAGCAGTTCTTC. It specifies CASSGRLAGGINEQFF.

J is TRBJ2-1 and V is TRBV6-5; 14 nucleotides agree with TRBD2. CDR1 and CDR2 (germline): MNHEY, SVGAGI. With 5 bases clipped from V and 9 bases from J, the junction kept 6 bases outside the gene matches. There are 15 residues in the CDR3. In nucleotides, the CDR3 is TGTGCCAGCAGTAGACAGGGACTAGCGGGGGTTGAGCAGTTCTTC. It yields the protein CASSRQGLAGVEQFF.

The rearrangement joins TRBV7-2 to TRBJ1-2, with D hard to call. V was shortened by 4 bases and J by 1 base, with 10 bases between the two germline ends. CDR1 and CDR2 from the germline V gene are SGHTA and FQGNSA. This CDR3 has 14 residues. The CDR3 reads CASSSSGVNYGYTF. CDR3 DNA sequence: TGTGCCAGCAGCTCTAGTGGGGTTAACTATGGCTACACCTTC.